The 16 T cell receptor beta chains below all came from one sample that was sequenced in a study of response to subunit inactivated influenza vaccine. TCRdb recomputed calls from the RT-PCR reads with MiXCR, one row per CDR3 protein. Found here are fewer than 800,000 distinct CDR3 sequences, 15% to 17% of them singletons; the top ten hold around a tenth. Sequenced here: PBMCs from blood, sampled roughly 12 days after vaccination. These receptors came from a man aged 50-59 years who received an inactivated influenza vaccine.

The rearrangement links TRBV12-3 or TRBV12-4 to TRBJ1-5; D unresolved. Trimming cost V 5 bases and J 2 bases, with 10 bases left between them. The CDR3 has 14 amino acids. CDR3: CASSPESGNQPQHF. CDR3 sequence (DNA): TGTGCCAGCAGTCCGGAATCGGGCAATCAGCCCCAGCATTTT.

This clonotype was counted only a few times. The J gene is TRBJ2-5, the V gene TRBV12-3 or TRBV12-4; TRBD1 or TRBD2 may be the D gene (5 bases each). There are 14 residues in the CDR3. Trimming stripped 5 bases from V and 2 bases from J, with 12 bases between. For the CDR3, the DNA is TGTGCCAGCAGTCCAACGGGGCCACAAGAGACCCAGTACTTC. Translating it yields CASSPTGPQETQYF.

This clonotype was seen only a few times. The rearrangement uses TRBV6-2 or TRBV6-3 and TRBJ2-7; 10 bases are a match to TRBD1. The V gene end was trimmed by 0 bases and the J gene end by 3 bases; junction bases not matched to a gene: 8. The CDR3 loop spans 17 amino acids. Germline CDR1 and CDR2: MNHEY and SVGEGT. The CDR3: CASSYSRTGGTFYEQYF. Here the CDR3 DNA reads TGTGCCAGCAGTTACTCTCGGACAGGGGGTACGTTCTACGAGCAGTACTTC.

This chain links TRBV18 with TRBJ1-5; D is undetermined. This CDR3 has 14 amino acids. Trimming took off 0 bases at V and 7 bases at J, with 10 bases between the two ends. Germline V gene sequence: CDR1 KGHSH, CDR2 LQKENI. CDR3 sequence (DNA): TGTGCCAGCTCACCACCAGGGTTTGACCAGCCCCAGCATTTT. Protein product: CASSPPGFDQPQHF.

This clonotype was seen a few times. The rearrangement uses TRBV7-6 and TRBJ2-5, with D unclear. CDR1 SGHVS and CDR2 FNYEAQ come from the germline V gene. The CDR3 extends over 15 amino acids. V was trimmed by 4 bases and J by 5 bases, leaving 17 bases between them. The CDR3 region is CASSSNTIGLETQYF. The CDR3 bases are TGTGCCAGCAGCTCGAACACTATTGGGCTGGAGACCCAGTACTTC.

This clonotype was detected only a few times. The chain recombines TRBV20-1 with TRBJ1-2, with a tentative D call TRBD1 (6 bases). Germline CDR1 and CDR2: DFQATT and SNEGSKA (reference sequence). The CDR3 length is 12 residues. V was clipped by 6 bases and J by 4 bases, with 12 bases between them. The CDR3 spells CSAGGGAYGYTF. The CDR3 region has the DNA TGCAGTGCCGGGGGGGGGGCCTATGGCTACACCTTC.

This clonotype was detected a few times. V gene TRBV7-9 combines with J gene TRBJ2-3; perhaps TRBD1 as D (6 bases). Per the germline V gene, CDR1 is SEHNR and CDR2 is FQNEAQ (reference sequence). Deletions cut 5 bases from V and 5 bases from J, with 23 bases between. CDR3 length equals 17 residues. The CDR3 DNA sequence: TGTGCCAGCAGCCCTCTCCTGGACAGCACCAATGGAGATACGCAGTATTTT. This encodes CASSPLLDSTNGDTQYF.

The sample holds a few counts of this clonotype. This chain links TRBV18 with TRBJ2-1, with D hard to call. The CDR3 has 12 amino acids. Germline V lookup: CDR1 KGHSH, CDR2 LQKENI. The V end lost 6 bases, the J end lost 5 bases, and 8 bases lay between the germline ends. Here the CDR3 DNA reads TGTGCCAGCTCTTCGTTACACAATGAGCAGTTCTTC. It codes for CASSSLHNEQFF.

This clonotype has only a few counts. The chain uses TRBV3-1 and TRBJ2-7; the match to TRBD1 covers 8 bases. Germline V gene sequence: CDR1 LGHDT, CDR2 YNNKEL (reference sequence). The CDR3 is made up of 16 amino acids. The junction had 6 bases not matched to a gene; V was cut back by 0 bases and J by 2 bases. For the CDR3, the DNA is TGTGCCAGCAGCCAAGAAGGACAGGGAAAGCCCTACGAGCAGTACTTC. Encoded protein: CASSQEGQGKPYEQYF.

The rearrangement joins TRBV10-3 to TRBJ1-4; no firm D call. The germline gives CDR1 ENHRY, CDR2 SYGVKD. V lost 2 bases to trimming and J lost 10 bases, with 11 bases between them. The CDR3 spans 13 residues. CDR3 sequence reads: CAISEGGRGKLFF. CDR3 DNA sequence: TGTGCCATCAGTGAGGGTGGCCGGGGAAAACTGTTTTTT.

This clonotype occurred a few times. The chain links TRBV18 to TRBJ2-3, with 9 bases aligning to TRBD2. The V segment lost 0 bases and the J segment 2 bases; nucleotides outside the gene matches: 9. CDR1 is KGHSH, CDR2 LQKENI, per germline. The CDR3 sequence is 18 residues long. CDR3 sequence reads: CASSPPGRLAETTDTQYF. Written as DNA, the CDR3 is TGTGCCAGCTCACCACCGGGTCGACTAGCGGAGACCACAGATACGCAGTATTTT.

This clonotype was observed a single time. This chain links TRBV5-1 with TRBJ2-5, with D perhaps given as TRBD1 or TRBD2 (5 bases each). This CDR3 is built from 15 residues. The germline CDR1 and CDR2 sequences are SGHRS and YFSETQ. The V end was cut by 4 bases, the J end by 2 bases, with 15 bases between. As DNA, the CDR3 is TGCGCCAGCAGCAGAATGCCGGGGCCTCAAGAGACCCAGTACTTC. Residues: CASSRMPGPQETQYF.

This clonotype was counted ten times or more. The CDR3 bases are TGTGCCAGCAGTTTTACTCCAGGGACGGGGGTCACTGAAGCTTTCTTT. Translating it yields CASSFTPGTGVTEAFF. The chain employs TRBV12-3 or TRBV12-4 and TRBJ1-1, with D maybe TRBD1 (5 bases). The length of the CDR3 is 16 residues. V was pared by 3 bases and J by 4 bases, with 18 bases between.

The table lists this clonotype with a few counts. The chain employs TRBV5-6 and TRBJ2-5, with D maybe TRBD1 (6 bases). Trimming shortened V by 7 bases and J by 5 bases, and 15 bases separated the two germline ends. This CDR3 has 13 amino acids. Germline-derived CDR1 and CDR2 are SGHDT and YYEEEE. CDR3 protein: CASVHGQRETQYF. The CDR3 nucleotides are TGTGCCAGCGTCCACGGACAGCGGGAGACCCAGTACTTC.

This sequence joins TRBV29-1 and TRBJ1-3; 7 nucleotides agree with TRBD1. The CDR3 covers 14 residues. The germline gives CDR1 SQVTM, CDR2 ANQGSEA. J lost 0 bases, V lost 5 bases, and 4 bases had no gene match. This chain's CDR3 is CSVRGQSSGNTIYF. In nucleotides, the CDR3 is TGCAGCGTTAGGGGACAGAGCTCTGGAAACACCATATATTTT.

This clonotype was detected a few times. The rearrangement joins TRBV10-2 to TRBJ2-7, with D perhaps TRBD2 (6 bases). Germline V gene data show CDR1 as WSHSY and CDR2 as SAAADI. The CDR3 is 13 amino acids. The ends were cut back, 1 base at V and 7 bases at J, with 11 bases in the middle. CDR3 bases: TGCGCCAGCAGTGAGTGGGGAGGCTGGGAGCAGTACTTC. Translation: CASSEWGGWEQYF.